This TCR beta chain was recovered during a study of blood T cell repertoires in COVID-19. Background on the study: Sites across the United States, Italy and Spain contributed samples from acute and convalescent COVID-19.

Clones were sequenced by immunoSEQ multiplex PCR, and TCRdb holds only the in-frame ones, with some missing. In the table there are a few hundred thousand clones, 80% to 90% of which are singletons. Symptom resolution, clearance, or two negative PCRs marked donors in Cohort 3 as recovered. This CDR3 has 16 amino acids. V was pared by 2 bases and J by 3 bases, with 6 bases of the junction left unmatched. Per germline, CDR1 SGHAT and CDR2 FQNNGV. The sequence derives from a woman in her thirties who had recovered from COVID-19. Sample: PBMCs or T cells enriched from blood (not recorded which). This chain links TRBV11-2 with TRBJ1-3, with 8 bases aligning to TRBD1. CDR3 residues: CASSLQGAWGGNTIYF. Written as DNA, the CDR3 is TGTGCCAGCAGCTTACAGGGGGCATGGGGTGGAAACACCATATATTTT.